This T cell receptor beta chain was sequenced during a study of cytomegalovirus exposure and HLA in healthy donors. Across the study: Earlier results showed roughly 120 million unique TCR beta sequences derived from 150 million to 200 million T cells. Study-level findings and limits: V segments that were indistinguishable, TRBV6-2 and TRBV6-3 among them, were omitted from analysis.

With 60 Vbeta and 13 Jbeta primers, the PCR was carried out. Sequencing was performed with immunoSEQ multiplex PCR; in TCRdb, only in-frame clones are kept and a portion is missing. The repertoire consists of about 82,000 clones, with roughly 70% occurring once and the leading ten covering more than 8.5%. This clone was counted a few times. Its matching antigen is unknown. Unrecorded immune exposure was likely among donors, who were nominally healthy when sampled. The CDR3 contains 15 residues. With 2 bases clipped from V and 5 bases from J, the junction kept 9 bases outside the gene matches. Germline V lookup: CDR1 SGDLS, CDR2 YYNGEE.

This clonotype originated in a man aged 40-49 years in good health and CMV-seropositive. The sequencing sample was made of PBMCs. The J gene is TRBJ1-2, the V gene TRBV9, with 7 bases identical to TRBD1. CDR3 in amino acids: CASSVSTGTAYGYTF. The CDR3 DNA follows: TGTGCCAGCAGCGTTTCTACCGGGACAGCGTATGGCTACACCTTC.